The clone carrying this T cell receptor beta chain occurred once. HIV-positive participants all received treatment in the United States. Survey-level resolution applied to immunoSEQ assay v3.0. Assay: immunoSEQ multiplex PCR; the TCRdb copy retains only in-frame clones and omits some. The repertoire holds about 32,000 clones, 75% to 90% seen once, with about 10% in the top ten. This record comes from a study of long-term antiretroviral therapy in people with HIV. The CDR3 spans 12 residues. Germline CDR1 is SGHRS and CDR2 is YFSETQ. V was shortened by 9 bases and J by 5 bases, with 11 bases between the two germline ends.

Specimen: unsorted PBMCs, collected 2.2 years after starting antiretroviral therapy. The chain has TRBV5-1 and TRBJ2-2; D is perhaps TRBD1 or TRBD2 (5 bases each). The origin of this receptor is a man between 18 and 35 years old with HIV. The CDR3 region has the DNA TGCGCCACGGGGACGCTTACCGGGGAGCTGTTTTTT. It translates to CATGTLTGELFF. Complete variable domain (other parts from reference TRBV5-1 and TRBJ2-2): KAGVTQTPRYLIKTRGQQVTLSCSPISGHRSVSWYQQTPGQGLQFLFEYFSETQRNKGNFPGRFSGRQFSNSRSEMNVSTLELGDSALYLCATGTLTGELFFGEGSRLTVL.